This entry lists 10 T cell receptor beta chains sequenced from one sample in a study of monozygotic twins with inflammatory bowel disease. TCRdb re-called the 5' RACE reads; every CDR3 protein appears as one record, without DNA. The record lists some 330,000 distinct CDR3 sequences, of which the ten most abundant hold about 5%. Material for sequencing was blood. These receptors all come from a human donor with ulcerative colitis or Crohn's disease, or a healthy co-twin of an affected twin (not recorded which).

The chain employs TRBV7-2 and TRBJ2-5; lacking DNA, the TRBD2 call made by TCRdb goes unchecked. Germline V gene data show CDR1 as SGHTA and CDR2 as FQGNSA. This CDR3 is 13 amino acids long. CDR3 region: CASSKGLAETQYF.

The V and J genes are TRBV19 and TRBJ2-3; TCRdb reports TRBD1, a call that lacks DNA to check it against. From germline, CDR1 is LNHDA and CDR2 SQIVND (reference sequence). The CDR3 extends over 14 amino acids. CDR3: CASSVNSGEDTQYF.

CDR3 loop: CSAMTANYGYTF. The V gene is TRBV29-1, the J gene TRBJ1-2. The CDR3 contains 12 residues. The germline CDR1 and CDR2 sequences are SQVTM and ANQGSEA.

The chain recombines TRBV2 with TRBJ2-7. The germline CDR1 and CDR2 sequences are SNHLY and FYNNEI. The CDR3 consists of 12 residues. The CDR3 here is CASSDLAYEQYF.

The chain is built from TRBV5-5 and TRBJ1-4. CDR3 length equals 17 residues. Germline V CDR1 and CDR2: SGHKS, YYEKEE (reference sequence). This CDR3 is CASSLYGQRATNEKLFF.

CDR3 loop: CASPADGAVHYSNQPQHF. J is TRBJ1-5 and V is TRBV21-1; TCRdb names TRBD1, which stays unverified in the absence of DNA. TRBV21-1 is a known pseudogene. This CDR3 has 18 residues.

This chain joins TRBV28 and TRBJ2-2; as DNA is missing, the TRBD2 call by TCRdb cannot be tested. In germline, CDR1 is MDHEN, CDR2 SYDVKM. CDR3 size: 14 residues. CDR3 sequence: CASQRGMEGRELFF.

The chain combines TRBV7-9 with TRBJ2-5; the TCRdb call, TRBD1, lacks DNA for checking. Germline assignment: CDR1 SEHNR and CDR2 FQNEAQ (reference sequence). CDR3 length: 14 residues. The CDR3 loop is CASSLSSRGETQYF.

The CDR3 spells CASSSRLAGADTQYF. V gene TRBV3-1 combines with J gene TRBJ2-3; TCRdb indicates TRBD2, and absent DNA this call remains unverified. The length of the CDR3 is 15 residues. Germline CDR1 LGHDT, CDR2 YNNKEL (reference sequence).

The rearrangement links TRBV6-2 or TRBV6-3 to TRBJ1-1. The CDR3 totals 11 residues. From germline, CDR1 is MNHEY and CDR2 SVGEGT. The CDR3 here is CASTGKTEAFF.